This T cell receptor beta chain comes out of a study of T cell responses to AZD1222 COVID-19 vaccine. General study points: The repertoires were collected only after the peak T cell response. Spike-wide coverage was observed for vaccine-associated CD4 TCRs, with dominant responses at 160-218 and 743-854. Only 5 or 6 AZD1222 recipients were seropositive at baseline. A mostly white British donor set with more females was recruited, and clonal diversity was possibly underestimated.

There are 15 residues in the CDR3. Looked up from germline, CDR1 is SGHAT and CDR2 is FQNNGV. V dropped 4 bases and J dropped 2; count of bases not matched to a gene: 6. Of note for this clone: Its antigen is undetermined.

Generated by immunoSEQ multiplex PCR, the TCRdb table keeps only in-frame clones and is missing some. The sample consists of fewer than 150,000 clones, over 75% of them appearing once. The specimen was peripheral blood, collected 28 days after the second AZD1222 dose. This sequence joins TRBV11-2 and TRBJ2-3, with TRBD1 matching over 7 bases. The sequence came from an adult who received the AZD1222 COVID-19 vaccine. The CDR3 loop is CASSYRGRDTDTQYF. DNA of the CDR3: TGTGCCAGCAGCTACAGGGGCAGGGACACAGATACGCAGTATTTT.